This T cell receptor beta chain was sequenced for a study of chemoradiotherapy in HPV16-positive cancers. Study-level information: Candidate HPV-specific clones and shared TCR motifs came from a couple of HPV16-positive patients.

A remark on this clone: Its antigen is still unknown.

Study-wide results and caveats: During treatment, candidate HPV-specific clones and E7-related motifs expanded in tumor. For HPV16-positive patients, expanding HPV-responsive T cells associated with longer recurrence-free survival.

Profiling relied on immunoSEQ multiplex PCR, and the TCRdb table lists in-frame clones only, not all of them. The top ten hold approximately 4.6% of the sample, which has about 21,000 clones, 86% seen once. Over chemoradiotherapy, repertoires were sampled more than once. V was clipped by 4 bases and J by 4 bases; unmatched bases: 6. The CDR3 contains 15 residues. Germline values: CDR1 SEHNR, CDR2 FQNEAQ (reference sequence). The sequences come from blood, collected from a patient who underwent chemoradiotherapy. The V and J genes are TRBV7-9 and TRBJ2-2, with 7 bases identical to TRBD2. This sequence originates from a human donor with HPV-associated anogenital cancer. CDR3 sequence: CASSSRRGFTGELFF. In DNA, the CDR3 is TGTGCCAGCAGCTCCCGGCGGGGGTTCACCGGGGAGCTGTTTTTT.